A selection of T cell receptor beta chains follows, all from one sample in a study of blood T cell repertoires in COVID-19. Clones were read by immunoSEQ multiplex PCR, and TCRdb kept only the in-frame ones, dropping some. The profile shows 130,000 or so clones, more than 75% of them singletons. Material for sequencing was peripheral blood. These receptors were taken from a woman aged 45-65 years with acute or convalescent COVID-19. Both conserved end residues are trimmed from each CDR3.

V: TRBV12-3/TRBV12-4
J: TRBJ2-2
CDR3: ASQYRNTGELF

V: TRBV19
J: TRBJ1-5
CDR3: ASSRQRNQPQH

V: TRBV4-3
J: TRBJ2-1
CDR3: ASSQDFAGAGDEQF

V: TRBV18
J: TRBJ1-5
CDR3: ASSPTGVGNQPQH

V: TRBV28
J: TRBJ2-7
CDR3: ASSFPSDRGREQY

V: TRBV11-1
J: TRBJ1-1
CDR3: ASSLALNTEAF

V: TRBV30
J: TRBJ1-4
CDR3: AWSKGVREKLF

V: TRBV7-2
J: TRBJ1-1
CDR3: ASSWYQGVGTEAF

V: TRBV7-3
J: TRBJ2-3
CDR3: ASSLTISGRTDTQY

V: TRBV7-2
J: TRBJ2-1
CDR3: ASSLVASGEYEQF

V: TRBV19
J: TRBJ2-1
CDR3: ASSIQGSEQF

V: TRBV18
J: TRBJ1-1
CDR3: ASSPRQGAYTEAF

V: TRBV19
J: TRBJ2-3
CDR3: ASSEEGTDTQY

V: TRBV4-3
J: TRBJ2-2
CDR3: ASSQVVLAGRTGELF

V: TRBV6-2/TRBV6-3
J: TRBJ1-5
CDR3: ASSTRDYDNQPQH

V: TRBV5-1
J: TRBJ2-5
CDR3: ASSLGSGGTPQETQY

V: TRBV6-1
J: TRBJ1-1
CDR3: ASSEALDRPGTEAF

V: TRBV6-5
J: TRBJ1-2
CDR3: ASSPVGGRGGYT

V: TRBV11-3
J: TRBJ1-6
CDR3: ASSLVSGGKSPLH

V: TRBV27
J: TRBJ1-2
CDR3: ASSLQAGGDGYT

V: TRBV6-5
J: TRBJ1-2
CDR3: ASSYVGQGDGYT

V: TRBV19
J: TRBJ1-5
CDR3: ASERGEGYQPQH

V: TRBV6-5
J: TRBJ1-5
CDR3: ASSYGGVKGQPQH

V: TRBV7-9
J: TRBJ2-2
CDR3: ASSLRDRGITGELF

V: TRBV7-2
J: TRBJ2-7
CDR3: ASSSPQREGFWGGFEQY

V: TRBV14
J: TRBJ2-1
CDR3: ASRPGLTPGEQF

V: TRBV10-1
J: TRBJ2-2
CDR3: ASSGTGSAGELF

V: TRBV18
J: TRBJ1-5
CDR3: ASSPGQLSNQPQH

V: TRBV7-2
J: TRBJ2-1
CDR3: ASSSDSNEQF

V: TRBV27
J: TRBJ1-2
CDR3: ASSLSSQVNGYT